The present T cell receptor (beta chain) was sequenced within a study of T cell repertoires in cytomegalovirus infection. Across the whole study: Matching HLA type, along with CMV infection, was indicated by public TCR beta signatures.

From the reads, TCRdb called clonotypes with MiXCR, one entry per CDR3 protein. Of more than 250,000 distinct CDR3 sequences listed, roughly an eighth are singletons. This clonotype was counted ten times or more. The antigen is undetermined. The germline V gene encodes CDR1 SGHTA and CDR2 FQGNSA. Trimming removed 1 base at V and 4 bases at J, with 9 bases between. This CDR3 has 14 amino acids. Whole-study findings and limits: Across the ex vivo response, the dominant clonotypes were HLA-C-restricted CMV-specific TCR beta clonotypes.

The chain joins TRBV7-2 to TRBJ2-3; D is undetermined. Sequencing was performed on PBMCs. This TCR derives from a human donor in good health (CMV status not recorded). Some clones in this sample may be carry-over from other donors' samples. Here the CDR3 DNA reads TGTGCCAGCAGCTTAGTGGCCGGCGCAGATACGCAGTATTTT. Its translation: CASSLVAGADTQYF.